This T cell receptor beta chain was identified during a study of cytotoxic CD8 clonotypes in ibrutinib-treated CLL. The CDR3 has 15 residues. J lost 3 bases, V lost 1 base, and 4 bases had no gene match. CDR1 is LGHNT and CDR2 is FRNRAP in the germline V gene. Measured with immunoSEQ multiplex PCR; TCRdb has only the in-frame clones, and not every one. The table shows 57,000 or so clones, with 54% occurring only once. Regarding the study as a whole: Investigators sampled sustained-remission and progressing patients at differing times.

There are many counts of this clone. The antigen is unknown. The V call is TRBV12-5, the J call TRBJ2-3; 7 bases align to TRBD1. The clonotype originates from a human donor with chronic lymphocytic leukemia. The sample in question was PBMCs, obtained at disease progression, from a patient treated with ibrutinib. The CDR3, as DNA: TGTGCTAGTGGTTTGGGACAGGGTGAGACAGATACGCAGTATTTT. This codes for CASGLGQGETDTQYF.